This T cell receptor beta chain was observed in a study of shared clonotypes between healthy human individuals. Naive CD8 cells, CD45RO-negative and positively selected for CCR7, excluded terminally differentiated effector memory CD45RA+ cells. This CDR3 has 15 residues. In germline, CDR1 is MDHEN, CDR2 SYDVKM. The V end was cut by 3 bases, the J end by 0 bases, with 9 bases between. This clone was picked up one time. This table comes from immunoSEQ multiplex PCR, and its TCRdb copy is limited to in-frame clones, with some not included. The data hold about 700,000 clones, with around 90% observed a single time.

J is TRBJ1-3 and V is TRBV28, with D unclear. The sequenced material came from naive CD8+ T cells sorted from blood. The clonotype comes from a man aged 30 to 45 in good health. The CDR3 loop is CASSLFESSGNTIYF. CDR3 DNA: TGTGCCAGCAGTTTGTTTGAGAGCTCTGGAAACACCATATATTTT.